One sample yielded the 29 T cell receptor beta chains listed below, sequenced in a study of CD8 T cells in Susac syndrome. An input of 0.5 to 1 ug of RNA was subjected to reverse transcription using random hexamers. TCRdb processed the immunoSEQ multiplex PCR reads anew with MiXCR; each CDR3 protein has one entry. The sample records 200,000 or so distinct CDR3 sequences, 90% to 95% being singletons. Material: CD4+ T cells from PBMCs. The origin of the receptors is a human donor with multiple sclerosis.

This clonotype was seen only a few times. This sequence joins TRBV29-1 and TRBJ1-1, with D unclear. The CDR3 is 11 amino acids. V was trimmed by 2 bases and J by 0 bases, leaving 1 base between them. The germline gives CDR1 SQVTM, CDR2 ANQGSEA. The CDR3 DNA sequence: TGCAGCGTTGAACTGAACACTGAAGCTTTCTTT. Amino acids: CSVELNTEAFF.

The V call is TRBV20-1, the J call TRBJ2-2, with a weak D call TRBD1 (5 bases). V lost 1 base, J lost 7 bases, and 10 bases lay in between. This CDR3 is built from 13 residues. CDR1 and CDR2 (germline): DFQATT, SNEGSKA (reference sequence). The CDR3 region is CSARGGPGGELFF. In DNA, the CDR3 is TGCAGTGCTAGAGGGGGCCCGGGCGGGGAGCTGTTTTTT.

This chain links TRBV29-1 with TRBJ2-3; TRBD2 is a possible D gene (6 bases). The CDR3 contains 14 residues. V was shortened by 0 bases and J by 2 bases, with 9 bases between the two germline ends. Germline lookup yields CDR1 SQVTM and CDR2 ANQGSEA. The CDR3 region is CSVEDSGYTDTQYF. As DNA, the CDR3 is TGCAGCGTTGAAGACAGCGGGTACACAGATACGCAGTATTTT.

The rearrangement uses TRBV20-1 and TRBJ2-1; TRBD2 matches at 11 bases. In germline, CDR1 is DFQATT, CDR2 SNEGSKA (reference sequence). J gave up 7 bases and V 5 bases, and 4 bases lay outside the gene matches. This CDR3 has 13 residues. CDR3 loop: CSAPASGRNEQFF. The CDR3 DNA reads TGCAGTGCTCCTGCTAGCGGGAGGAATGAGCAGTTCTTC.

Here the CDR3 DNA reads TGTGCCAGCAGCTACAGGGGACATCATGGCTACACCTTC. Translation: CASSYRGHHGYTF. V usage is TRBV9 and J usage is TRBJ1-2; 7 positions agree with TRBD1. This CDR3 region has 13 residues. Germline loops: CDR1 SGDLS, CDR2 YYNGEE. Trimming cost V 4 bases and J 6 bases; bases outside gene matches: 6.

The J gene is TRBJ2-7, the V gene TRBV4-1; 10 nucleotides match TRBD2. The CDR3 covers 15 residues. In germline, CDR1 is MGHRA, CDR2 YSYEKL. J lost 4 bases, V lost 0 bases, and 3 bases had no gene match. CDR3 protein: CASSQDSGRGYEQYF. The CDR3 nucleotides read TGCGCCAGCAGCCAAGACAGCGGGAGGGGGTACGAGCAGTACTTC.

The chain combines TRBV12-3 or TRBV12-4 with TRBJ2-4; D is undetermined. The CDR3 runs 12 residues. The ends were cut back, 0 bases at V and 8 bases at J, with 5 bases in the middle. DNA for the CDR3: TGTGCCAGCAGTTTAGCGAAGGACATTCAGTACTTC. This codes for CASSLAKDIQYF.

The gene calls are TRBV13 and TRBJ2-5, with 10 bases fitting TRBD2. Germline CDR1 and CDR2: PRHDT and FYEKMQ (reference sequence). The CDR3 is 14 amino acids. Trimming removed 7 bases from V and 5 bases from J; junction bases left unmatched: 7. As DNA, the CDR3 is TGTGCCAGCAAGAGAGCGGGAGGGCGGGAGACCCAGTACTTC. Translated, it gives CASKRAGGRETQYF.

This sequence joins TRBV12-3 or TRBV12-4 and TRBJ1-1; D not certain. Trimming pared 6 bases from V and 5 bases from J, leaving 13 bases between. The CDR3 contains 13 residues. The CDR3 DNA is TGTGCCAGCAGCCCAGCTAAAGGTACTGAAGCTTTCTTT. Amino acid sequence: CASSPAKGTEAFF.

The chain combines TRBV27 with TRBJ1-2; D uncertain. V was trimmed by 8 bases and J by 6 bases, leaving 13 bases between them. The germline V gene encodes CDR1 MNHEY and CDR2 SMNVEV (reference sequence). This CDR3 comprises 12 residues. The CDR3 sequence is CASGEARDGYTF. CDR3 DNA sequence: TGTGCCAGCGGGGAGGCCCGGGATGGCTACACCTTC.

This clonotype was counted a single time. The chain carries TRBV1 and TRBJ1-6. TRBV1 represents a pseudogene. This CDR3 spans 15 amino acids. DNA of the CDR3: TGCACCAGCAGCCGACCCGAGGCAGTAAATTCACCCCTCCACTTT. As protein: CTSSRPEAVNSPLHF.

The chain links TRBV3-1 to TRBJ1-2, with a possible D match to TRBD1 (6 bases). Trimming removed 4 bases from V and 8 bases from J, with 17 bases in between. This CDR3 is built from 14 residues. Germline V CDR1 and CDR2: LGHDT, YNNKEL (reference sequence). The CDR3, as DNA: TGTGCCAGCAGCCCACCCGGGGAGGGGGGCGGCTACACCTTC. The encoded protein is CASSPPGEGGGYTF.

V usage is TRBV20-1 and J usage is TRBJ1-6, with 8 positions matching TRBD1. The ends lost 3 bases at V and 9 bases at J; junction bases unmatched: 7. This CDR3 comprises 14 residues. Germline V gene data show CDR1 as DFQATT and CDR2 as SNEGSKA (reference sequence). CDR3 sequence (DNA): TGCAGTGCTAGGGGACAGGTTTTCTCTTCACCCCTCCACTTT. This codes for CSARGQVFSSPLHF.

V usage is TRBV20-1 and J usage is TRBJ2-1, with 9 bases lining up with TRBD2. J lost 9 bases, V lost 4 bases, and 10 bases had no gene match. This CDR3 is built from 14 residues. Per germline, CDR1 DFQATT and CDR2 SNEGSKA (reference sequence). For the CDR3, the DNA is TGCAGTGCTAATAGCGGGAGTGTCATTACTGAGCAGTTCTTC. Amino acid sequence: CSANSGSVITEQFF.

The rearrangement links TRBV7-9 to TRBJ1-1; D is uncertain. The V end lost 4 bases, the J end lost 11 bases, and 11 bases lay between the germline ends. Germline V gene data show CDR1 as SEHNR and CDR2 as FQNEAQ (reference sequence). CDR3 length: 11 residues. In DNA, the CDR3 is TGTGCCAGCAGCTCCCGGACCCTGGCTTTCTTT. This translates into CASSSRTLAFF.

The V and J genes are TRBV27 and TRBJ1-1, with TRBD1 as a possible D gene (6 bases). Trimming cost V 2 bases and J 7 bases, with 17 bases left between them. The CDR3 has 15 residues. The germline V gene encodes CDR1 MNHEY and CDR2 SMNVEV (reference sequence). This chain's CDR3 is CASSLRGRDIGEAFF. CDR3 sequence (DNA): TGTGCCAGCAGTTTAAGAGGTCGGGACATCGGTGAAGCTTTCTTT.

The chain recombines TRBV18 with TRBJ2-7, with 9 nucleotides matching TRBD1. Losses at the gene ends were 1 base for V and 7 bases for J; bases not matched to a gene: 2. Germline V gives CDR1 KGHSH, CDR2 LQKENI. The CDR3 runs 13 residues. CDR3 loop: CASSPRGQGEQYF. CDR3 DNA: TGTGCCAGCTCACCACGAGGACAGGGGGAGCAGTACTTC.

The chain has TRBV12-5 and TRBJ2-7, with 10 nucleotides matching TRBD1. Germline V gene lookup returns CDR1 LGHNT and CDR2 FRNRAP. The J segment lost 3 bases and the V segment lost 5 bases, leaving 7 bases of the junction unmatched. The CDR3 runs to 15 residues. CDR3 protein: CASGPRTGGFYEQYF. The CDR3 DNA reads as TGTGCTAGTGGTCCTCGGACAGGGGGTTTCTACGAGCAGTACTTC.

This chain connects TRBV2 to TRBJ2-3; D is unresolved. V was shortened by 2 bases and J by 10 bases, with 10 bases between the two germline ends. Germline V lookup: CDR1 SNHLY, CDR2 FYNNEI. The CDR3 runs to 12 residues. The CDR3 sequence: CASSETSLPQYF. The DNA for the CDR3 is TGTGCCAGCAGTGAAACGAGTCTGCCGCAGTATTTT.

This chain uses TRBV28 with TRBJ2-4; weak D call: TRBD1 (5 bases). Germline values: CDR1 MDHEN, CDR2 SYDVKM. The germline V and J ends were trimmed by 2 bases and 10 bases, with 15 bases remaining between them. The CDR3 loop spans 14 amino acids. CDR3 coding DNA: TGTGCCAGCAGTTTAATCCCGACAGATAGGATTCAGTACTTC. It encodes CASSLIPTDRIQYF.

This clonotype was seen a single time. The chain recombines TRBV2 with TRBJ2-1; D is unresolved. With 7 bases removed from V and 7 bases from J, the gap between germline ends came to 17 bases. The CDR3 loop spans 14 amino acids. The germline V gene encodes CDR1 SNHLY and CDR2 FYNNEI. This CDR3 reads CASTLEAPGNEQFF. The CDR3 DNA follows: TGTGCCAGCACCCTAGAGGCCCCCGGGAATGAGCAGTTCTTC.

This clonotype was seen once. The chain joins TRBV7-9 to TRBJ2-1, with 10 positions matching TRBD2. Germline V lookup: CDR1 SEHNR, CDR2 FQNEAQ (reference sequence). This CDR3 is built from 16 residues. Trimming at V came to 8 bases and at J to 5 bases, leaving 12 bases not matched to a gene. This chain's CDR3 is CASAAASGRWDNEQFF. Written as DNA, the CDR3 is TGTGCCAGCGCGGCGGCTAGCGGGAGATGGGACAATGAGCAGTTCTTC.

This chain links TRBV6-6 with TRBJ2-5; a weak D match, TRBD2 (7 bases). Germline-derived CDR1 and CDR2 are MNHNY and SVGAGI (reference sequence). With 5 bases removed from V and 3 bases from J, the gap between germline ends came to 13 bases. The CDR3 has 14 amino acids. CDR3 in DNA: TGTGCCAGCAGTAGGGGGGGAGAAGAAGAGACCCAGTACTTC. Translation: CASSRGGEEETQYF.

The rearrangement links TRBV3-1 to TRBJ2-7, with a weak D call TRBD1 (5 bases). This CDR3 has 12 amino acids. CDR1 and CDR2 (germline): LGHDT, YNNKEL (reference sequence). The V and J ends lost 5 bases and 6 bases respectively, with 11 bases between them. CDR3 coding DNA: TGTGCCAGCAGCTACGGACATGCCGAGCAGTACTTC. This codes for CASSYGHAEQYF.

This rearrangement joins TRBV29-1 to TRBJ2-1, with 8 nucleotides matching TRBD2. Germline V gene lookup returns CDR1 SQVTM and CDR2 ANQGSEA. The CDR3 sequence is 14 residues long. V gave up 6 bases and J gave up 5 bases; unmatched junction bases: 9. For the CDR3, the DNA is TGCAGCGTACCCGGGGCAGCGGGAGACAATGAGCAGTTCTTC. Protein product: CSVPGAAGDNEQFF.

The V and J genes are TRBV30 and TRBJ2-3; no reliable D call. Germline CDR1 is GTSNPN and CDR2 is SVGIG (reference sequence). The CDR3 has 12 amino acids. Trimming stripped 8 bases from V and 2 bases from J, with 11 bases between. CDR3 bases: TGTGCCCGCCTGAGACACACAGATACGCAGTATTTT. Its translation is CARLRHTDTQYF.

The genes are TRBV30 and TRBJ2-6; TRBD1 agrees at 10 bases. Germline V gene sequence: CDR1 GTSNPN, CDR2 SVGIG (reference sequence). V lost 2 bases to trimming and J lost 0 bases; unmatched junction nucleotides: 1. CDR3 length equals 16 residues. This CDR3 reads CAWSRTGGSGANVLTF. Here the CDR3 DNA reads TGTGCCTGGAGTCGGACAGGGGGCTCTGGGGCCAACGTCCTGACTTTC.

The chain links TRBV27 to TRBJ1-2; 7 bases map to TRBD1. This CDR3 spans 13 amino acids. Germline lookup yields CDR1 MNHEY and CDR2 SMNVEV (reference sequence). The trim removed 8 bases at V and 2 bases at J, leaving 5 bases unmatched. The CDR3 DNA follows: TGTGCCAGCCGGGACAGCCTAAACTATGGCTACACCTTC. Translation gives CASRDSLNYGYTF.

The J gene is TRBJ2-3, the V gene TRBV5-4, with 7 bases aligning to TRBD2. This CDR3 comprises 14 residues. Per germline, CDR1 SGHNT and CDR2 YYREEE (reference sequence). Trimming removed 2 bases from V and 5 bases from J; junction bases left unmatched: 5. The CDR3 region is CASSFSAGRDTQYF. For the CDR3, the DNA is TGTGCCAGCAGCTTCTCAGCGGGAAGAGATACGCAGTATTTT. The variable domain in full, completed from reference TRBV5-4 and TRBJ2-3, reads ETGVTQSPTHLIKTRGQQVTLRCSSQSGHNTVSWYQQALGQGPQFIFQYYREEENGRGNFPPRFSGLQFPNYSSELNVNALELDDSALYLCASSFSAGRDTQYFGPGTRLTVL.